This note documents a single T cell receptor beta chain sequence. Its antigen is undetermined. This sample was taken from a study of cytomegalovirus exposure and HLA in healthy donors. General study points: Earlier analysis looked at TCR beta V segments, and most were productive about 90% or about 30% of the time.

13 Jbeta primers and 60 Vbeta primers were used for the PCR. Sequencing was performed with immunoSEQ multiplex PCR; in TCRdb, only in-frame clones are kept and a portion is missing. The table includes about 130,000 clones, approximately 84% detected once. The CDR3 contains 18 residues. Germline values: CDR1 SGHTA, CDR2 FQGNSA. The J segment lost 1 base and the V segment lost 1 base, leaving 6 bases of the junction unmatched. The chain combines TRBV7-2 with TRBJ2-2; TRBD2 aligns across 10 bases. The receptor's source is a man aged 18 to 29 in good health and CMV-seropositive. Sequenced sample: PBMCs. This CDR3 is CASSLDWASGRNTGELFF. For the CDR3, the DNA is TGTGCCAGCAGCTTAGATTGGGCTAGCGGGAGGAACACCGGGGAGCTGTTTTTT.